This T cell receptor beta chain derives from a study of Ad26.COV2.S vaccination and SARS-CoV-2 variants. Study-wide background: Donor participated within the Ad26.COV2.S arm of the COV1001 trial. General study points: Placebo recipients showed lower spike-specific TCR breadth than vaccinees.

The sample's treatment: about 20 received Ad26.COV2.S at low or high dose, single or two shots; 5 received placebo; per-sample allocation not given. Samples came from day 63 after the first vaccine or placebo injection. V gave up 4 bases and J gave up 1 base; unmatched junction bases: 8. The CDR3 extends over 18 amino acids. Germline loops: CDR1 MNHNS, CDR2 SASEGT. Some clones are missing from TCRdb's copy, which holds only in-frame ones; the method was immunoSEQ multiplex PCR. Here the sample spans roughly 500,000 clones, roughly nine tenths being singletons. Worth noting for this clone: Its target is unknown.

The sequences come from peripheral blood, collected in a trial of Ad26.COV2.S vaccine versus placebo. The TCR comes from a person between 18 and 65 years old who received the Ad26.COV2.S COVID-19 vaccine or a placebo. The chain combines TRBV6-1 with TRBJ2-3, with 13 bases fitting TRBD2. The CDR3 spells CASSAPPLAGGGTDTQYF. CDR3 bases: TGTGCCAGCAGTGCGCCCCCACTAGCGGGGGGGGGCACAGATACGCAGTATTTT.